This TCR beta chain is from a study of spatial heterogeneity in lung cancer (dated by TCRdb to the late 2010s). About the investigation overall: Beta-chain transcripts were consistently detected in greater numbers than alpha-chain transcripts, which likely reflects a higher abundance of beta-chain transcripts. In the raw uncorrected reads, each unique combination of TCR and UMI appeared on average more than ten times. The study quantitatively compared TCR alpha and beta repertoires across multiple tumor regions, matched nontumor lung and blood in non-small cell lung cancer. The study linked features of the TCR repertoire to counts of nonsynonymous mutations, which were determined by whole-exome sequencing of tumor tissue. Both alpha and beta chains were TCR-sequenced in samples taken at surgery, namely 220 tumor regions, around 64 matched nontumor lung samples and 50 to 60 PBMC samples. Points the paper makes about the study in general: Confirming at a functional level the hypothesis that regional TCRs recognize regional mutations was considered to require additional single-cell paired TCR alpha and beta sequencing.

Only a few counts were recorded for this clonotype. Its recognized antigen is unknown. Within one base of it there is no much larger clone, and no base qualities were kept. Sample time point, as interpreted from the label and publication: sample taken at primary tumor resection. Samples were obtained from about 69 patients with early-stage, untreated non-small cell lung cancer from the lung TRACERx cohort. Without any cell sorting, TCR sequencing was performed on whole RNA extracted either from tumor and nontumor lung tissue or from cryopreserved PBMC samples. Patients were selected for TCR sequencing only if sufficient RNA was available from at least two tumor regions. Tumor and adjacent nontumor lung specimens were reviewed by a lung pathologist before selection. Library preparation employed 5' RACE. The data were produced on a NextSeq 500. The TCR library protocol attached a unique molecular identifier to each TCR cDNA molecule to allow correction of PCR and sequencing errors. The authors' pipeline ran thus. TCR identification, UMI-based error correction and CDR3 extraction were all carried out with Decombinator tools. Expanded TCRs were defined as those above a frequency of 2 per 1,000, corresponding to the top 1% of the tumor frequency distribution. Renyi diversity was calculated using the R vegan package after each repertoire was subsampled 100 times to 5,000 TCRs. CDR3 similarity networks were constructed using string-kernel similarity of amino acid triplets, with links drawn between CDR3s whose pairwise similarity was above 0.82. TCRdb itself trimmed the public reads at Q25 with fastp, ran MiXCR and retained productive beta chains. Every entry covers one CDR3 protein and lists the most common genes and DNA from its rows. The V and J calls, along with clone size, are taken from TCRdb and not from the paper's own processing. The sample table contains 900 to 1,500 distinct CDR3 sequences; only one count was recorded for roughly 29% of them. The top ten clones comprise about a fifth of the sample.

Sequencing was performed on normal lung tissue next to the tumor, taken at surgery. This TCR derives from a female donor with early-stage non-small cell lung cancer.

The sequenced DNA is TGTGCCAGCAGTTACTTAGGGGGACTAGCGGGAGCCAATGAGCAGTTCTTC. Translated, it reads CASSYLGGLAGANEQFF. Recombination linked TRBV6-2 or TRBV6-3 to TRBJ2-1; 14 of the junction bases match TRBD2. The CDR3 covers 17 residues, taking in both the cysteine and the phenylalanine. Just CDR3 DNA is preserved here, 51 bases in frame from base 1. The CDR1 and CDR2 encoded by the germline V gene are MNHEY and SVGEGT. The V end gives up 1 base and the J end 6 bases, leaving 5 bases in the junction not matched to a gene.